A single sample gave rise to the 30 T cell receptor beta chains below, sequenced in a study of early T cells in non-severe SARS-CoV-2 infection. Via MiXCR, TCRdb re-called the 5' RACE reads, giving one row per CDR3 protein. The sample has fewer than 30,000 distinct CDR3 sequences, about 4.8% seen once. Material for sequencing was whole blood. Receptor source: an adult who was a healthcare worker with PCR-confirmed SARS-CoV-2 infection or an uninfected control (not recorded which).

This clonotype was recorded at least ten times. V gene TRBV15 combines with J gene TRBJ2-1, with 7 bases aligning to TRBD2. The V and J ends lost 1 base and 9 bases, in that order; junction bases with no gene match: 12. This CDR3 contains 16 residues. The germline V gene encodes CDR1 LNHNV and CDR2 YYDKDF (reference sequence). CDR3: CATSRGLGTNAAEQFF. The CDR3 nucleotides are TGTGCCACCAGCAGAGGTCTGGGGACTAACGCCGCTGAGCAGTTCTTC.

This clonotype has a handful of counts. The chain is built from TRBV24-1 and TRBJ2-7; the D gene is possibly TRBD1 (5 bases). Trimming removed 4 bases from V and 3 bases from J, with 12 bases in between. The CDR3 totals 14 residues. Germline CDR1 is KGHDR and CDR2 is SFDVKD. CDR3 in amino acids: CATSDSDRIYEQYF. The CDR3 nucleotides read TGTGCCACCAGTGACTCCGACAGAATCTACGAGCAGTACTTC.

This clonotype was counted a single time. V and J are TRBV11-2 and TRBJ2-2, with no clear D. Trimming left V 2 bases short and J 3 bases short, with 4 bases between. CDR1 is SGHAT, CDR2 FQNNGV, per germline. The CDR3 covers 13 residues. The CDR3 is CASSLWHTGELFF. The DNA for the CDR3 is TGTGCCAGCAGCTTATGGCACACCGGGGAGCTGTTTTTT.

This clonotype is classed as medium-sized. The rearrangement uses TRBV20-1 and TRBJ2-1; the match to TRBD2 covers 8 bases. Germline loops: CDR1 DFQATT, CDR2 SNEGSKA (reference sequence). The CDR3 loop spans 14 amino acids. After removal of 0 bases from V and 10 bases from J, the junction contained 8 bases not matched to a gene. The CDR3 loop reads CSARDGGGRREQFF. The CDR3 DNA reads as TGCAGTGCTAGAGACGGGGGGGGCCGTCGGGAGCAGTTCTTC.

The chain links TRBV5-4 to TRBJ2-3; 9 bases are shared with TRBD2. Per the germline V gene, CDR1 is SGHNT and CDR2 is YYREEE (reference sequence). CDR3 length equals 17 residues. V lost 0 bases to trimming and J lost 2 bases; unmatched junction nucleotides: 7. The CDR3 bases are TGTGCCAGCAGCTTGGAGGCTAGCGGGGTCGTCACAGATACGCAGTATTTT. It yields the protein CASSLEASGVVTDTQYF.

In its sample, this clonotype was seen many times. The chain uses TRBV29-1 and TRBJ2-7, with 7 positions matching TRBD1. Losses at the gene ends were 0 bases for V and 6 bases for J; bases not matched to a gene: 11. Germline CDR1 reads SQVTM; CDR2 reads ANQGSEA. The CDR3 runs 15 residues. The CDR3 coding sequence is TGCAGCGTTGAAGATATCGAGGGGGCGCGTTCCGAGCAGTACTTC. Amino acid sequence: CSVEDIEGARSEQYF.

This clonotype came up many times. The J gene is TRBJ1-5, the V gene TRBV28; 8 bases map to TRBD1. CDR1 MDHEN and CDR2 SYDVKM come from the germline V gene. V was clipped by 3 bases and J by 3 bases; unmatched bases: 4. The CDR3 loop spans 15 amino acids. CDR3 bases: TGTGCCAGCAGTTTGACAGGGGCGTTCAATCAGCCCCAGCATTTT. Translating gives CASSLTGAFNQPQHF.

This clonotype was counted many times. The CDR3 DNA reads TGTGCCAGCAGTGAAGTGGTGACCTCCTACAATGAGCAGTTCTTC. Translating it yields CASSEVVTSYNEQFF. The chain couples TRBV6-4 to TRBJ2-1, with D unclear. The germline V gene encodes CDR1 MRHNA and CDR2 SNTAGT. Trimming took off 3 bases at V and 0 bases at J, with 9 bases between the two ends. CDR3 size: 15 residues.

In this sample, this clonotype turned up many times. The chain has TRBV7-2 and TRBJ1-3; D call uncertain. There are 12 residues in the CDR3. V lost 1 base and J 10 bases, leaving 8 bases between the germline ends. Germline V gene sequence: CDR1 SGHTA, CDR2 FQGNSA. The chain's CDR3 is CASSLVRGTIYF. As DNA, the CDR3 is TGTGCCAGCAGCTTAGTTAGAGGGACCATATATTTT.

This clonotype was seen many times. The chain couples TRBV6-6 to TRBJ1-1; possible D gene TRBD1, 6 bases. With 0 bases removed from V and 10 bases from J, the gap between germline ends came to 12 bases. The CDR3 totals 13 residues. The germline V gene encodes CDR1 MNHNY and CDR2 SVGAGI (reference sequence). The CDR3, as DNA: TGTGCCAGCAGTTACTCTGGGGGGCAGAGAGCTTTCTTT. This codes for CASSYSGGQRAFF.

This clonotype was seen many times. This chain joins TRBV6-1 and TRBJ2-3; D is possibly TRBD1 or TRBD2 (5 bases each). V was clipped by 4 bases and J by 0 bases, with 17 bases between them. This CDR3 comprises 17 residues. The germline V gene encodes CDR1 MNHNS and CDR2 SASEGT. As DNA, the CDR3 is TGTGCCAGCAGTGTAGGCCGGGGCGGACGGAGCACAGATACGCAGTATTTT. Encoded protein: CASSVGRGGRSTDTQYF.

This clonotype was observed at least ten times. The V gene is TRBV10-3, the J gene TRBJ2-5, with 10 bases aligning to TRBD2. Losses at the gene ends were 0 bases for V and 3 bases for J; bases not matched to a gene: 1. Germline V gene data show CDR1 as ENHRY and CDR2 as SYGVKD. The CDR3 runs to 15 residues. The CDR3 DNA reads as TGTGCCATCAGTGAGTCGGGGACTAGCGAAGAGACCCAGTACTTC. This translates into CAISESGTSEETQYF.

This clonotype occurred many times. CDR3 DNA: TGTGCCATCAAGAGCACAGGGGCAGAATCACCCCTCCACTTT. It is translated as CAIKSTGAESPLHF. The chain couples TRBV10-3 to TRBJ1-6; TRBD1 agrees at 7 bases. The CDR3 runs to 14 residues. The J segment lost 10 bases and the V segment lost 7 bases, leaving 10 bases of the junction unmatched. The germline V gene encodes CDR1 ENHRY and CDR2 SYGVKD.

This clonotype was seen many times. The chain recombines TRBV20-1 with TRBJ1-6; D remains unclear. This CDR3 is built from 16 residues. V was trimmed by 3 bases and J by 7 bases, leaving 19 bases between them. The germline V gene encodes CDR1 DFQATT and CDR2 SNEGSKA (reference sequence). The CDR3 region is CSASARGATQNSPLHF. CDR3 coding DNA: TGCAGTGCTAGTGCCCGCGGTGCGACTCAAAATTCACCCCTCCACTTT.

This clonotype appeared many times. This chain links TRBV18 with TRBJ2-5; maybe TRBD1 (5 bases). With 3 bases removed from V and 2 bases from J, the gap between germline ends came to 16 bases. This CDR3 has 16 amino acids. Germline assignment: CDR1 KGHSH and CDR2 LQKENI. This CDR3 reads CASSPIGEGVQETQYF. In nucleotides, the CDR3 is TGTGCCAGCTCACCGATAGGGGAAGGGGTACAAGAGACCCAGTACTTC.

This clonotype was detected many times. This rearrangement joins TRBV7-9 to TRBJ2-4; D remains unclear. The ends were cut back, 2 bases at V and 1 base at J, with 9 bases in the middle. The CDR3 length is 15 residues. CDR1 SEHNR and CDR2 FQNEAQ come from the germline V gene (reference sequence). The CDR3, as DNA: TGTGCCAGCAGCTTATTAGAATCTGCCAAAAACATTCAGTACTTC. As protein: CASSLLESAKNIQYF.

This clonotype was seen at least ten times. The chain carries TRBV28 and TRBJ1-3; D not certain. Germline assignment: CDR1 MDHEN and CDR2 SYDVKM. Trimming pared 6 bases from V and 4 bases from J, leaving 7 bases between. The CDR3 covers 12 residues. CDR3: CASRQRGNTIYF. The CDR3 DNA reads TGTGCCAGCAGGCAGAGAGGAAACACCATATATTTT. The full variable domain, its missing parts supplied by reference TRBV28 and TRBJ1-3, is DVKVTQSSRYLVKRTGEKVFLECVQDMDHENMFWYRQDPGLGLRLIYFSYDVKMKEKGDIPEGYSVSREKKERFSLILESASTNQTSMYLCASRQRGNTIYFGEGSWLTVV.

This clonotype was counted ten times or more. This chain uses TRBV29-1 with TRBJ1-6; D unclear. Germline values: CDR1 SQVTM, CDR2 ANQGSEA. Between the trimmed V and J ends, which lost 5 bases and 9 bases, there was a span of 14 bases. The CDR3 consists of 13 residues. The CDR3 loop is CSVQLDLGSPLHF. The CDR3 DNA reads as TGCAGCGTTCAATTGGATCTCGGTTCACCCCTCCACTTT.

The chain carries TRBV12-3 or TRBV12-4 and TRBJ2-5; 11 bases align to TRBD2. V lost 0 bases, J lost 4 bases, and 1 base stayed unmatched. The CDR3 consists of 15 residues. CDR3 loop: CASSLASGGAETQYF. In nucleotides, the CDR3 is TGTGCCAGCAGTTTAGCTAGCGGGGGGGCAGAGACCCAGTACTTC.

This clonotype was recorded at least ten times. The CDR3 loop is CASRLGQGDTQYF. CDR3 in DNA: TGTGCCAGCAGACTCGGACAGGGAGATACGCAGTATTTT. This chain links TRBV27 with TRBJ2-3, with 8 positions matching TRBD1. The CDR3 is 13 amino acids. The V gene end was trimmed by 6 bases and the J gene end by 5 bases; junction bases not matched to a gene: 4. Per germline, CDR1 MNHEY and CDR2 SMNVEV (reference sequence).

Ten or more counts support this clonotype. The gene calls are TRBV12-3 or TRBV12-4 and TRBJ1-1, with 7 bases identical to TRBD1. Unmatched junction bases numbered 6, after V lost 3 bases and J lost 5 bases. This CDR3 region has 14 residues. CDR3 sequence reads: CASSLRQGETEAFF. The CDR3 DNA sequence: TGTGCCAGCAGTTTGAGACAGGGAGAGACTGAAGCTTTCTTT.

V gene TRBV5-1 combines with J gene TRBJ1-2, with unresolved D. Germline V gene data show CDR1 as SGHRS and CDR2 as YFSETQ. The germline V and J ends were trimmed by 6 bases and 3 bases, with 15 bases remaining between them. The CDR3 totals 14 residues. CDR3 sequence reads: CASKQEGSDYGYTF. As DNA, the CDR3 is TGCGCCAGCAAGCAGGAAGGGTCCGACTATGGCTACACCTTC. Complete variable domain (other parts from reference TRBV5-1 and TRBJ1-2): KAGVTQTPRYLIKTRGQQVTLSCSPISGHRSVSWYQQTPGQGLQFLFEYFSETQRNKGNFPGRFSGRQFSNSRSEMNVSTLELGDSALYLCASKQEGSDYGYTFGSGTRLTVV.

This clonotype came up many times. CDR3 sequence: CASSLQGQGADIHQPQHF. CDR3 DNA sequence: TGCGCCAGCAGCTTACAGGGACAGGGGGCGGACATCCATCAGCCCCAGCATTTT. The chain has TRBV5-1 and TRBJ1-5; 12 positions agree with TRBD1. This CDR3 has 18 amino acids. The germline V gene has CDR1 SGHRS and CDR2 YFSETQ. After removal of 2 bases from V and 5 bases from J, the junction contained 11 bases not matched to a gene.

The table lists this clonotype with many counts. The V gene is TRBV11-2, the J gene TRBJ2-7; D is possibly TRBD1 (6 bases). Between the trimmed V and J ends, which lost 5 bases and 12 bases, there was a span of 20 bases. The CDR3 sequence is 13 residues long. Germline CDR1 is SGHAT and CDR2 is FQNNGV. In nucleotides, the CDR3 is TGTGCCAGCAGCGCCAACAGGGATAGGAGCGTGTACTTC. Translated: CASSANRDRSVYF.

In its sample, this clonotype was seen many times. The gene calls are TRBV11-2 and TRBJ2-6, with D possibly being TRBD2 (5 bases). There are 15 residues in the CDR3. Germline V gene sequence: CDR1 SGHAT, CDR2 FQNNGV. V lost 5 bases, J lost 0 bases, and 8 bases lay in between. This chain's CDR3 is CASSRTDSGANVLTF. In DNA form, the CDR3 reads TGTGCCAGCAGCCGGACTGACTCTGGGGCCAACGTCCTGACTTTC.

The sample holds many counts of this clonotype. V is TRBV7-2 and J is TRBJ2-3; 10 bases are a match to TRBD2. The germline gives CDR1 SGHTA, CDR2 FQGNSA. The CDR3 runs to 13 residues. With V trimmed by 7 bases and J by 14 bases, 12 bases remained unmatched. CDR3 DNA: TGTGCCAGCATCCTCCCGCCGGGACTAGCGTGGTATTTT. Translation: CASILPPGLAWYF.

V and J are TRBV10-1 and TRBJ2-1; TRBD2 might be the D (5 bases). The germline gives CDR1 WNHNN, CDR2 SYGVQD (reference sequence). This CDR3 region has 15 residues. Trimming pared 4 bases from V and 4 bases from J, leaving 14 bases between. The CDR3 loop reads CASSASSSGYNEQFF. The CDR3 DNA sequence: TGCGCCAGCAGTGCGAGTAGCTCGGGGTACAATGAGCAGTTCTTC.

This clonotype has a handful of counts. The V gene is TRBV9, the J gene TRBJ2-1, with 12 nucleotides matching TRBD1. V gave up 2 bases and J gave up 7 bases; unmatched junction bases: 10. Germline-derived CDR1 and CDR2 are SGDLS and YYNGEE. The CDR3 is 17 amino acids. CDR3 protein: CASSVSPGQGARNEQFF. The CDR3 coding sequence is TGTGCCAGCAGCGTTTCCCCGGGACAGGGGGCGCGGAATGAGCAGTTCTTC. Combining the CDR3 with reference TRBV9 and TRBJ2-1 gives the whole variable domain DSGVTQTPKHLITATGQRVTLRCSPRSGDLSVYWYQQSLDQGLQFLIQYYNGEERAKGNILERFSAQQFPDLHSELNLSSLELGDSALYFCASSVSPGQGARNEQFFGPGTRLTVL.

This clonotype was seen at least ten times. The chain has TRBV11-2 and TRBJ1-3, with a possible D match to TRBD1 (6 bases). Trimming removed 9 bases from V and 8 bases from J, with 20 bases in between. The CDR3 spans 14 residues. From germline, CDR1 is SGHAT and CDR2 FQNNGV. CDR3 protein: CASSFRDTGDTIYF. The CDR3 DNA follows: TGTGCCAGTTCCTTCCGGGACACCGGGGACACCATATATTTT.

This clonotype was counted ten times or more. The genes are TRBV20-1 and TRBJ2-3; TRBD2 matches 9 bases. The germline CDR1 and CDR2 sequences are DFQATT and SNEGSKA (reference sequence). The CDR3 has 18 residues. V shed 1 base and J 0 bases; nucleotides not matched to a gene: 11. The DNA of the CDR3 is TGCAGTGCTAGAGCTCATGGTAGCGGGGGTTCTAGCACAGATACGCAGTATTTT. Its translation is CSARAHGSGGSSTDTQYF.